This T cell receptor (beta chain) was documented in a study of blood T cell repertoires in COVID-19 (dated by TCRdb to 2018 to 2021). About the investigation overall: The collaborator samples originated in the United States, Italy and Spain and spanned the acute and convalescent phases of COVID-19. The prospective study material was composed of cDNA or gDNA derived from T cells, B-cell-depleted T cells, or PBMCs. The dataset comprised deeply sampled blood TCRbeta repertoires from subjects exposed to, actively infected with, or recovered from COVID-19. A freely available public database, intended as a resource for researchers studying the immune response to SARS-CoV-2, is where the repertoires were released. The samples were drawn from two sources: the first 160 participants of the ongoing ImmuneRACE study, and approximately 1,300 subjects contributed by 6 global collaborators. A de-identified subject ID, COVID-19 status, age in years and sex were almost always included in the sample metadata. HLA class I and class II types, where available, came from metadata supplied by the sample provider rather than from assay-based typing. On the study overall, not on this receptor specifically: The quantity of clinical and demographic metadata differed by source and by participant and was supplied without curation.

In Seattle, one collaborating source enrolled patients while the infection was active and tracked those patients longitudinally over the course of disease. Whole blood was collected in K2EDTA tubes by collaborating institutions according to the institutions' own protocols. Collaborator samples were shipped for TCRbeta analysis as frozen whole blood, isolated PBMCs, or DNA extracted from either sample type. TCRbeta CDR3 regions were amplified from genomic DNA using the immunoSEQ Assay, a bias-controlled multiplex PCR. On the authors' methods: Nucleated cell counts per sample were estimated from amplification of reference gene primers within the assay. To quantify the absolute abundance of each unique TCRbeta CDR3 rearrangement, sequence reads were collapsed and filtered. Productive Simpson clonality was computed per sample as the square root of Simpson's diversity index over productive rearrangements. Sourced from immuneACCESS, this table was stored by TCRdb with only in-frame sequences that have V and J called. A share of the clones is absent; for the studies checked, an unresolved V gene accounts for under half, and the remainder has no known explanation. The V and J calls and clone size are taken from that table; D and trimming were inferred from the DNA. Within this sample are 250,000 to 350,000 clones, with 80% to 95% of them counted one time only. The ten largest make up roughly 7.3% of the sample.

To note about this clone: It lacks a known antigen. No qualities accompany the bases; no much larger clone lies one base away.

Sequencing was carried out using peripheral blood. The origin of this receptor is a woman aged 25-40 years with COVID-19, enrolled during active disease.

The CDR3 protein: CASSLAFLDEQYF. The DNA reads TGTGCCAGCAGCTTGGCTTTTCTTGACGAGCAGTACTTC. Recombination linked TRBV5-8 to TRBJ2-7, with an unclear D gene assignment. Cut back by 0 bases and 5 bases, the V and J ends lie 9 bases apart. The CDR3, from cysteine to phenylalanine, totals 13 residues. Of all the DNA, just the CDR3 is kept, 39 bases in frame from base 1. The germline V gene encodes CDR1 SGHTS and CDR2 YDEGEE.